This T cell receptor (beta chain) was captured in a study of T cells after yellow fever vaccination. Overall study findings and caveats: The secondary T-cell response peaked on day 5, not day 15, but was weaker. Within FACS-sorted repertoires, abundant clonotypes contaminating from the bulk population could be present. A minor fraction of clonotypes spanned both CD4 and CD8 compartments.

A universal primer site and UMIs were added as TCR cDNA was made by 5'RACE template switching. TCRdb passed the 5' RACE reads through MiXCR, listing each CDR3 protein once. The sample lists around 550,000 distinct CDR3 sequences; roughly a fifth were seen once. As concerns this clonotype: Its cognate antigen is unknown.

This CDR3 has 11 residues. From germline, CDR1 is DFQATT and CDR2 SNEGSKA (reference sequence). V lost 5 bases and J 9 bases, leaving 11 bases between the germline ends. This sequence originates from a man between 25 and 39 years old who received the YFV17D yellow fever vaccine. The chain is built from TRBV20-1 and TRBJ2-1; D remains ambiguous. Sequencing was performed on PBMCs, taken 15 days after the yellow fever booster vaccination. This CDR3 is CSALGTGEQFF. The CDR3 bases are TGCAGTGCTTTGGGTACGGGTGAGCAGTTCTTC.